The 14 T cell receptor beta chains reported below all come from one sample, sequenced in a study of T cells in tuberculosis. Libraries were prepared by immunoSEQ multiplex PCR; TCRdb keeps only in-frame clonotypes and omits some of them. This table holds more than 35,000 clones, about 95% found once. Sequenced sample: PBMCs. All receptors come from a donor between 10 and 29 years old with latent tuberculosis or without tuberculosis infection.

The chain couples TRBV2 to TRBJ1-1, with D unclear. Trimming left V 3 bases short and J 0 bases short, with 5 bases between. The CDR3 sequence is 13 residues long. Germline CDR1 is SNHLY and CDR2 is FYNNEI. The CDR3 is CASSERLNTEAFF. CDR3 bases: TGTGCCAGCAGTGAGCGGTTGAACACTGAAGCTTTCTTT.

There are a few counts of this clone. J is TRBJ1-2 and V is TRBV4-1; D uncertain. Trimming took 5 bases from V and 3 from J, leaving 13 bases between them. CDR1 and CDR2 from the germline V gene are MGHRA and YSYEKL. The length of the CDR3 is 14 residues. CDR3 nucleotides: TGCGCCAGCAGCGAAACGGGGTTCGACTATGGCTACACCTTC. This sequence encodes CASSETGFDYGYTF.

The V gene is TRBV9, the J gene TRBJ2-7, with 10 bases aligning to TRBD2. From germline, CDR1 is SGDLS and CDR2 YYNGEE. The CDR3 runs to 15 residues. V shed 4 bases, J shed 8 bases, and the junction held 12 bases outside the gene matches. The CDR3 coding sequence is TGTGCCAGCAGCATGCGAGCGGGAGGGCCGGAGAAGCAGTACTTC. This sequence encodes CASSMRAGGPEKQYF.

This clone was found once. The V gene is TRBV6-5, the J gene TRBJ1-2; maybe TRBD1 (5 bases). CDR1 is MNHEY, CDR2 SVGAGI, per germline. CDR3 length: 14 residues. Trimming left V 3 bases short and J 8 bases short, with 16 bases between. The DNA for the CDR3 is TGTGCCAGCAGTTATACGGGACTTTCCCCCGGCTACACCTTC. This codes for CASSYTGLSPGYTF.

The chain joins TRBV19 to TRBJ1-6; D unresolved. V was cut by 3 bases and J by 5 bases, with 8 bases left in between. The CDR3 covers 14 residues. CDR1 is LNHDA, CDR2 SQIVND, per germline (reference sequence). The CDR3 protein is CASSMRDNNSPLHF. CDR3 DNA sequence: TGTGCCAGTAGTATGAGGGATAATAATTCACCCCTCCACTTT.

V and J are TRBV10-3 and TRBJ2-7; 10 bases fit TRBD1. Germline V lookup: CDR1 ENHRY, CDR2 SYGVKD. CDR3 size: 15 residues. With V trimmed by 6 bases and J by 6 bases, 11 bases remained unmatched. The CDR3 nucleotides read TGTGCCATCAGAGAGACAGGGGGCAACTCGGTCGAGCAGTACTTC. Protein: CAIRETGGNSVEQYF.

The V call is TRBV21-1, the J call TRBJ2-1; the DNA was not compared with TRBD2, the D call given in the table. TRBV21-1 is annotated as a pseudogene. The CDR3 covers 14 residues. The chain's CDR3 is CASSKLGGSFEQFF. For the CDR3, the DNA is TGTGCCAGCAGCAAACTTGGCGGGAGTTTTGAGCAGTTCTTC.

This clone has just one count. The chain joins TRBV7-3 to TRBJ1-2, with 10 bases identical to TRBD1. CDR1 is SGHTA and CDR2 is FQGTGA in the germline V gene. CDR3 length equals 15 residues. Trimming took 5 bases from V and 4 from J; bases not matched to a gene: 7. CDR3 loop: CASSKTGGVSYGYTF. In DNA, the CDR3 is TGTGCCAGCAGCAAGACAGGGGGCGTCAGCTATGGCTACACCTTC.

The genes are TRBV7-8 and TRBJ1-5; D might be TRBD1 (5 bases). The germline CDR1 and CDR2 sequences are SGHVS and FQNEAQ. V dropped 1 base and J dropped 9 bases, with 22 bases sitting between them. The CDR3 has 17 amino acids. This CDR3 reads CASSLEAGPTGGWPQHF. DNA of the CDR3: TGTGCCAGCAGCTTAGAGGCAGGGCCTACCGGGGGTTGGCCCCAGCATTTT.

This chain links TRBV29-1 with TRBJ2-3, with 9 bases lining up with TRBD1. Germline V lookup: CDR1 SQVTM, CDR2 ANQGSEA. Unmatched junction bases numbered 6, after V lost 8 bases and J lost 0 bases. This CDR3 region has 14 residues. CDR3 nucleotide sequence: TGCAGCCTCGACAGGGGGTCCAGCACAGATACGCAGTATTTT. Translation: CSLDRGSSTDTQYF.

The CDR3 DNA sequence: TGTGCCAGCAGTTACGGGACAGGGGGGACTGAAGCTTTCTTT. This translates into CASSYGTGGTEAFF. The rearrangement uses TRBV6-5 and TRBJ1-1; 11 bases agree with TRBD1. V was pared by 2 bases and J by 5 bases, with 1 base of the junction left unmatched. Germline CDR1 is MNHEY and CDR2 is SVGAGI. The CDR3 totals 14 residues.

The V call is TRBV5-5, the J call TRBJ1-2; D is uncertain. The germline V gene encodes CDR1 SGHKS and CDR2 YYEKEE (reference sequence). The ends were cut back, 3 bases at V and 0 bases at J, with 9 bases in the middle. This CDR3 spans 14 amino acids. In DNA, the CDR3 is TGTGCCAGCAGCTCCTCTCCTTCTAACTATGGCTACACCTTC. The encoded protein is CASSSSPSNYGYTF.

V usage is TRBV25-1 and J usage is TRBJ1-4; the D gene is possibly TRBD1 (5 bases). CDR3 length equals 17 residues. Germline values: CDR1 MGHDK, CDR2 SYGVNS. V was pared by 1 base and J by 0 bases, with 12 bases between. The CDR3 DNA is TGTGCCAGCAGTGAATGGGGGGGGAGGGCAACTAATGAAAAACTGTTTTTT. Translated: CASSEWGGRATNEKLFF.

The chain uses TRBV5-1 and TRBJ1-1, with TRBD1 as a possible D gene (5 bases). Germline CDR1 and CDR2: SGHRS and YFSETQ. V was trimmed by 0 bases and J by 8 bases, leaving 11 bases between them. The CDR3 runs to 13 residues. CDR3 bases: TGCGCCAGCAGCTTGGCGGGCAGGGCCGAAGCTTTCTTT. Protein sequence: CASSLAGRAEAFF. The full variable domain, in which reference TRBV5-1 and TRBJ1-1 provide the parts outside the CDR3, is KAGVTQTPRYLIKTRGQQVTLSCSPISGHRSVSWYQQTPGQGLQFLFEYFSETQRNKGNFPGRFSGRQFSNSRSEMNVSTLELGDSALYLCASSLAGRAEAFFGQGTRLTVV.